This T cell receptor beta chain derives from a study of T cells in Graves' hyperthyroidism and ophthalmopathy (dated by TCRdb to between 2019 and 2020). With respect to the entire study: Peripheral blood samples were taken at the time of initial diagnosis, prior to any treatment. The 80 to 100 discovery patients were randomly divided into training and test sets at a 7:3 ratio. Prospective prediction of ophthalmopathy was tested in an independent validation cohort of 18 to 20 hyperthyroidism patients and some 17 patients who later progressed to ophthalmopathy. The paper describes TCR Vbeta CDR3 sequencing of 135 peripheral blood samples, made up of some 40 ophthalmopathy patients, over 70 hyperthyroidism patients and around 17 progressor patients. Once sampling was done, hyperthyroidism patients were given methimazole at a starting dose of 30 mg daily, whereas ophthalmopathy patients were given high-dose intravenous methylprednisolone. Thyroid tissue and blood T-cell repertoires from about six Graves' hyperthyroidism patients were also compared in the study. To identify distinguishing TCR V-J signatures, a discovery cohort of 90 to 100 patients was used, comprising 43 with Graves' ophthalmopathy and 55 to 65 with stable Graves' hyperthyroidism. The paper's findings and limits, for the study overall: Sample size was not statistically predetermined, and investigators were not blinded to group allocation. Most expanded thyroid clonotypes (frequency above 0.001) were also detected in blood, a finding suggesting that blood repertoires may reflect thyroid immune responses. In validation, the model predicted progression to ophthalmopathy a median of about 5.9 months before onset, with about 67% sensitivity and 72.22% specificity. A 13 V-J signature model separated ophthalmopathy from stable hyperthyroidism, with over 85% sensitivity and about 81% specificity in cross-validation and 80%/75% in testing.

This clonotype was detected ten times or more. It has no known antigen specificity. One base away there is no much larger clone; base qualities are not given. Spanning cysteine to phenylalanine, the CDR3 consists of 15 amino acids. The CDR3 DNA has 45 bases and is translated from base 1. Trimming takes 3 bases from V and 1 base from J, and the germline ends sit 12 bases apart. The TCR beta CDR3 regions were amplified from RNA transcripts. The first round of RT-PCR for the TCR CDR3 was performed with the HTBI primer set and the Qiagen OneStep RT-PCR kit. A second multiplex PCR round built the libraries, followed by size selection and purification. Sequencing of the libraries was done on an Illumina HiSeq2000 using paired-end 100 bp reads. Processing in the source paper ran as follows. SOAPnuke was used to process the raw data, throwing out any read that contained adapters or uncalled bases, had a mean Phred below 15, or lacked an exact constant-primer or identifier match. High-quality paired reads were merged using COPE v1.2.5, and each unique nucleotide sequence was defined as a clonotype. MiTCR v1.1 was used to align clonotypes to the IMGT TRBV, TRBD and TRBJ reference segments. Analysis was restricted to V-J combinations with a frequency above 0.0001, which covered roughly 99% of repertoires. A TCS score was defined as the ratio of F50 (clonal expansion) to E x V (chaos), with BLOSUM62-based TCRdist applied between CDR3 peptides within each V-J. Welch's t-statistics and random forest reduced around 550 V-J features to roughly 13, which were used in a naive Bayes classifier (R e1071). In-frame beta chains were kept once TCRdb had trimmed the public reads at Q25 with fastp and called clones with MiXCR. Rows with one shared CDR3 protein collapse into an entry with the most common genes and DNA. Clone size and V and J calls follow TCRdb, not the original study. Across this sample there are 550,000 to 850,000 distinct CDR3 sequences, with around 19% seen only once. The leading ten clones occupy approximately 16% of the sample.

Hyperthyroidism patients were aged 18 to 65 years and newly diagnosed, with disease duration of less than 2 months. Patients with uncontrolled infections, other autoimmune diseases, pregnancy or lactation were excluded. Clinical symptoms, serum thyroxine and TRAb, thyroid ultrasound, and orbital computed tomography formed the basis for the diagnoses. For progressor patients, blood was drawn at the first diagnosis of hyperthyroidism, before any ophthalmopathy symptoms had appeared. PBMCs were isolated from 7.5 to 10 ml of fresh peripheral blood by Ficoll-Paque density gradient centrifugation. Progressor patients were first diagnosed with Graves' hyperthyroidism and then developed ophthalmopathy during follow-up. Total RNA was extracted using Trizol reagent, and RNA quality was assessed on an Agilent 2100 Bioanalyzer.

This sequence uses TRBV12-3 or TRBV12-4 and TRBJ1-1, with the D gene uncertain. The clonotype comes from a woman aged 50 to 60 with Graves' hyperthyroidism that later progressed to Graves' ophthalmopathy. Sequenced: blood. The CDR3 loop reads CASSFLSSTNTEAFF. The nucleotide sequence reads TGTGCCAGCAGTTTCCTTTCGTCCACGAACACTGAAGCTTTCTTT.